The T cell receptor beta chain under discussion was sequenced for a study of cytomegalovirus exposure and HLA in healthy donors. This CDR3 comprises 18 residues. The junction had 15 bases not matched to a gene; V was cut back by 7 bases and J by 4 bases. Germline lookup yields CDR1 MDHEN and CDR2 SYDVKM. Use of 60 Vbeta and 13 Jbeta primers characterized the PCR. Generated by immunoSEQ multiplex PCR, the TCRdb table keeps only in-frame clones and is missing some. This sample has about 200,000 clones; around 88% occur once, and the top ten carry roughly 0.34%. The sample taken for sequencing was PBMCs. This clonotype was obtained from a woman under 40 in good health and CMV-seronegative. V gene TRBV28 combines with J gene TRBJ1-5, with TRBD1 identical over 11 bases. For the CDR3, the DNA is TGTGCCAGCACCCCCTTCGGACAGGGGGCTTTACGGAATCAGCCCCAGCATTTT. Translating it yields CASTPFGQGALRNQPQHF. The whole variable domain, remainder taken from reference TRBV28 and TRBJ1-5, is DVKVTQSSRYLVKRTGEKVFLECVQDMDHENMFWYRQDPGLGLRLIYFSYDVKMKEKGDIPEGYSVSREKKERFSLILESASTNQTSMYLCASTPFGQGALRNQPQHFGDGTRLSIL.